The rows below give T cell receptor beta chains drawn from one sample of a study of shared clonotypes between healthy human individuals. Some clones are missing from TCRdb's copy, which holds only in-frame ones; the method was immunoSEQ multiplex PCR. The table shows hundreds of thousands of clones, with approximately 97% occurring only once. Sequences were obtained from naive CD8+ T cells sorted from blood. The receptors were gathered from a man aged 30-40 years in good health. Each CDR3 is given with its conserved first and last residue. D genes are given only for firm matches. Size is omitted from some rows. Given values are once, few, many or a class for expanded clones.

TRBJ2-5	-	TRBD2	TRBV7-8	TGTGCCAGCAGCTTATCGGGCGGGAGGGCCAGGGAGACCCAGTACTTC	CASSLSGGRARETQYF
TRBJ1-1	-	-	TRBV15	TGTGCCACCAGCGGGCGGGCTTTCACTGAAGCTTTCTTT	CATSGRAFTEAFF
TRBJ1-4	-	-	TRBV4-3	TGCGCCAGCAGCCAAGCGTTGGTCGGGGGGGGAAATGAAAAACTGTTTTTT	CASSQALVGGGNEKLFF
TRBJ1-2	-	-	TRBV18	TGTGCCAGCTCACCCGCCGCGGCCCGAATGGGTGTCTATGGCTACACCTTC	CASSPAAARMGVYGYTF
TRBJ2-3	-	TRBD2	TRBV11-2	TGTGCCAGCAGCTTAGGCGAGGGACTAGCTGGCGATACGCAGTATTTT	CASSLGEGLAGDTQYF
TRBJ2-7	-	TRBD1	TRBV5-1	TGCGCCAGCAGCTTGGGACAGGGGGCTGACGAGCAGTACTTC	CASSLGQGADEQYF
TRBJ2-7	-	-	TRBV29-1	TGCAGCGTCCGCACCGGGGGCGACTACGAGCAGTACTTC	CSVRTGGDYEQYF
TRBJ1-2	-	-	TRBV2	TGTGCCAGCAGTGACAAGTTTTATGGCTACACCTTC	CASSDKFYGYTF
TRBJ1-1	-	-	TRBV7-9	TGTGCCAGCAGCGGCGACACAAACACTGAAGCTTTCTTT	CASSGDTNTEAFF
TRBJ1-2	-	-	TRBV20-1	TGCAGTGCTACTTCCCCGCATGGCTACACCTTC	CSATSPHGYTF
TRBJ1-1	-	-	TRBV25-1	TGTGCCAGCAGTGAAGTCAGTGAAGCTTTCTTT	CASSEVSEAFF
TRBJ1-4	-	-	TRBV30	TGTGCCTGGAGTGAAGACACCACCTTAGGAAAACTGTTTTTT	CAWSEDTTLGKLFF
TRBJ2-7	-	TRBD1	TRBV27	TGTGCCAGCAGTTCCGGGACAGGGCGCTACGAGCAGTACTTC	CASSSGTGRYEQYF
TRBJ2-7	-	-	TRBV7-9	TGTGCCAGCCGACAGGCCGAACTGTACGAGCAGTACTTC	CASRQAELYEQYF
TRBJ2-3	-	-	TRBV7-9	TGTGCCAGCAGCTTATTTAAATCAGATACGCAGTATTTT	CASSLFKSDTQYF
TRBJ2-1	-	TRBD2	TRBV7-9	TGTGCCAGCAGCCTATTAGCGGGAGGAAGCGATGAGCAGTTCTTC	CASSLLAGGSDEQFF
TRBJ2-5	-	-	TRBV7-9	TGTGCCAGCAGCTTAGATCGTCAGGCCAGCCAAGAGACCCAGTACTTC	CASSLDRQASQETQYF
TRBJ1-5	-	TRBD1	TRBV29-1	TGCAGCGTTCCGGACAGGGGAAATCAGCCCCAGCATTTT	CSVPDRGNQPQHF
TRBJ1-2	once	TRBD1	TRBV27	TGTGCCAGCAGTTCCCTTAGGGGGCACTATGGCTACACCTTC	CASSSLRGHYGYTF
TRBJ2-1	-	-	TRBV9	TGTGCCAGCAGCGCCGTCCCTGCCGAGCAGTTCTTC	CASSAVPAEQFF
TRBJ2-7	-	-	TRBV11-2	TGTGCCAGCAGCCAGAGGTATACCTACGAGCAGTACTTC	CASSQRYTYEQYF
TRBJ2-7	-	-	TRBV29-1	TGCAGCGTTGTGTACCTCCAGGAAACCTACGAGCAGTACTTC	CSVVYLQETYEQYF
TRBJ2-1	-	-	TRBV7-2	TGTGCCAGCAGCTTGCCCCGGGCGGGGAATGAGCAGTTCTTC	CASSLPRAGNEQFF
TRBJ2-5	-	-	TRBV5-4	TGTGCCAGCAGCACCACACGTTTCGATCCGGAGACCCAGTACTTC	CASSTTRFDPETQYF
TRBJ2-1	-	-	TRBV27	TGTGCCAGCAGTTCCACGCTTGGAGGGCAGTTCTTC	CASSSTLGGQFF
TRBJ1-1	-	TRBD1	TRBV9	TGTGCCAGCAGCCCCAGCAGGGGACAGGGAGAGTTT	CASSPSRGQGEF
TRBJ2-3	-	TRBD2	TRBV30	TGTGCCTGGACGTTGTCTAGCGGGGGCACAGATACGCAGTATTTT	CAWTLSSGGTDTQYF
TRBJ2-1	-	TRBD1	TRBV6-1	TGTGCCAGCAGTGAATATCTGCCGGGGACAGGAGTAGACTCCTACAATGAGCAGTTCTTC	CASSEYLPGTGVDSYNEQFF
TRBJ2-7	-	-	TRBV6-1	TGTGCCAGCAGTGAAGTTCACAGTCCCCCCGGCTCCACCTACGAGCAGTACTTC	CASSEVHSPPGSTYEQYF
TRBJ2-3	-	TRBD2	TRBV2	TGTGCCAGCAGATATAACCGTCTAGCGGGATTACATACGCAGTATTTT	CASRYNRLAGLHTQYF
TRBJ2-7	-	TRBD2	TRBV27	TGTGCCAGCAGTTTGAATAGCGGGAGCTCCTACGAGCAGTACTTC	CASSLNSGSSYEQYF
TRBJ2-1	-	-	TRBV6-4	TGTGCCAGCAGTGACTCCCCGGGTGGTTACAATGAGCAGTTCTTC	CASSDSPGGYNEQFF
TRBJ2-7	-	-	TRBV28	TGTGCCAGCAGCCCCATCGAGGGGATCTCCTACGAGCAGTACTTC	CASSPIEGISYEQYF
TRBJ2-7	-	-	TRBV7-9	TGTGCCAGCAGCCGAGTCGCAGGGGTCGAGCAGTACTTC	CASSRVAGVEQYF
TRBJ2-1	-	-	TRBV27	TGTGCCAGCCGGGTTCTTACCTACAATGAGCAGTTCTTC	CASRVLTYNEQFF
TRBJ2-7	-	-	TRBV13	TGTGCCAGCAGCCTAAACACGGACGCCCCCGGGGACGAGCAGTACTTC	CASSLNTDAPGDEQYF
TRBJ2-5	-	-	TRBV7-9	TGTGCCAGCAGCTGGGATGCAGAGACCCAGTACTTC	CASSWDAETQYF
TRBJ2-7	once	TRBD2	TRBV4-1	TGCGCCAGCAGCTATGGGGGGGGAGCGGGCGGCGCCGAGCAGTACTTC	CASSYGGGAGGAEQYF
TRBJ1-1	-	-	TRBV6-5	TGTGCCAGTCACAGGATGATGAACACTGAAGCTTTCTTT	CASHRMMNTEAFF
TRBJ2-1	once	TRBD2	TRBV29-1	TGCAGCGAGGGACTAGCGGGAGTTTACAATGAGCAGTTCTTC	CSEGLAGVYNEQFF
TRBJ1-5	-	-	TRBV7-9	TGTGCCAGCAACGCCGACTTGGACGGGTCCGGGCAGCCCCAGCATTTT	CASNADLDGSGQPQHF
TRBJ2-7	-	-	TRBV9	TGTGCCAGCAGCGGCGGACATGGATCCTACGAGCAGTACTTC	CASSGGHGSYEQYF
TRBJ1-2	-	-	TRBV7-6	TGTGCCAGCAGCTTACGGGCAGGGGACTATGGCTACACCTTC	CASSLRAGDYGYTF
TRBJ2-7	-	TRBD1	TRBV7-3	TGTGCCAGCAGCTTTACAGGGGGCGAGCAGTACTTC	CASSFTGGEQYF
TRBJ2-6	-	TRBD1	TRBV28	TGTGCCAGCAGCCCGGGACAGGGTGGGCTTGGGGCCAACGTCCTGACTTTC	CASSPGQGGLGANVLTF
TRBJ2-2	-	TRBD2	TRBV6-4	TGTGCCAGCAGTGACGTGACTAGCGGAGAAAACACCGGGGAGCTGTTTTTT	CASSDVTSGENTGELFF
TRBJ2-7	-	-	TRBV29-1	TGCAGCGTTGTCCGGACAGAGTCCGGCGAGCAGTACTTC	CSVVRTESGEQYF
TRBJ2-2	-	-	TRBV11-3	TGTGCCAGCAGCTTAACGAACACCGGGGAGCTGTTTTTT	CASSLTNTGELFF
TRBJ2-3	-	-	TRBV27	TGTGCCAGCAGGGTTCTAGGGACAGATACGCAGTATTTT	CASRVLGTDTQYF
TRBJ2-5	-	-	TRBV27	TGTGCCAGCAGTGTTAGGGCCCGGTGGCAAGAGACCCAGTACTTC	CASSVRARWQETQYF